The sample holds a few counts of the clone carrying this TCR beta chain. Its antigen is unknown. TCRdb's copy holds only in-frame clones and misses some; the assay was immunoSEQ multiplex PCR. This sample has around 20,000 clones, with about four fifths found just once. This entry belongs to a study of T cell responses to AZD1222 COVID-19 vaccine. Overall study findings and caveats: A mostly white British donor set with more females was recruited, and clonal diversity was possibly underestimated.

Germline CDR1 and CDR2: MNHEY and SMNVEV (reference sequence). The CDR3 is 13 residues long. V shed 4 bases and J shed 5 bases, with 9 bases lying between them. The source was peripheral blood, collected 28 days after the second AZD1222 dose. The source is an adult who received the AZD1222 COVID-19 vaccine. The rearrangement uses TRBV27 and TRBJ2-1; TRBD2 might be the D (6 bases). The CDR3 nucleotides are TGTGCCAGCAGTTCGCGGGACCACAATGAGCAGTTCTTC. Translated: CASSSRDHNEQFF.